These T cell receptor beta chains were read from a single sample in a study of blood T cell repertoires in COVID-19. The protocol was immunoSEQ multiplex PCR, while the TCRdb copy is restricted to in-frame clones and leaves out a portion. The sample comprises 650,000 to 800,000 clones, 85% to 90% of which are singletons, and over 0.2% rests with the top ten. Sample: peripheral blood. The receptors shown here come from a woman under 30 with acute or convalescent COVID-19. The CDR3 runs from the conserved cysteine through the conserved F or W.

j_gene	v_gene	CDR3aa
TRBJ1-5	TRBV6-6	CASSRGGEDRPQHF
TRBJ1-2	TRBV7-9	CASSLDRQGVGYTF
TRBJ1-2	TRBV30	CALDRFYGYTF
TRBJ1-2	TRBV12-3/TRBV12-4	CASSREGDLTF
TRBJ1-2	TRBV5-1	CASSLSQGNYGYTF
TRBJ2-7	TRBV4-1	CASSQETGYYEQYF
TRBJ1-6	TRBV5-6	CASSPRSYYNSPLHF
TRBJ1-2	TRBV5-5	CASSLASEGGGYTF
TRBJ2-7	TRBV28	CASTLAGHYEQYF
TRBJ2-3	TRBV27	CASRQGQRWTDTQYF
TRBJ2-7	TRBV13	CASSLPRASYEQYF
TRBJ1-1	TRBV18	CASSPLGAAEAFF
TRBJ2-7	TRBV11-2	CASSLVGGGSDEQYF
TRBJ1-1	TRBV30	CALLARGGSNTEAFF
TRBJ1-5	TRBV10-3	CAISETANQPQHF
TRBJ2-2	TRBV6-2/TRBV6-3	CASSYSEQGGANTGELFF
TRBJ2-5	TRBV6-1	CASSEGLAGAWETQYF
TRBJ1-4	TRBV19	CASSIFGRDNEKLFF
TRBJ1-1	TRBV19	CASSLGTGTFAEAFF
TRBJ1-1	TRBV19	CASSSTVGNTEAFF
TRBJ1-1	TRBV30	CAWSLTANTEAFF
TRBJ1-2	TRBV5-6	CASTLTPQGAYYGYTF
TRBJ1-2	TRBV7-2	CASSLDQNSNYGYTF
TRBJ1-6	TRBV27	CASKPGTGGSPLHF
TRBJ2-2	TRBV6-5	CASRKDRSTGELFF
TRBJ1-1	TRBV11-2	CASSVQGSVTEAFF
TRBJ2-2	TRBV9	CASSVAGSPGELFF
TRBJ1-1	TRBV19	CASSIGGGRGTEAFF
TRBJ2-1	TRBV25-1	CASSRDRGYNEQFF
TRBJ1-2	TRBV12-3/TRBV12-4	CASSRGKEGYTF
TRBJ1-5	TRBV2	CASSEGQTAQHF
TRBJ2-1	TRBV7-9	CASSSADSPSYNEQFF
TRBJ2-2	TRBV30	CAWGTGTSNTGELFF
TRBJ1-1	TRBV29-1	CSVEGGRRAFF
TRBJ1-2	TRBV4-1	CASSYTGGGYTF